This TCR beta chain emerged from a study of cytotoxic CD8 clonotypes in ibrutinib-treated CLL. Some clones are missing from TCRdb's copy, which holds only in-frame ones; the method was immunoSEQ multiplex PCR. Of fewer than 20,000 clones listed, around three fifths are singletons. CDR1 is MDHEN and CDR2 is SYDVKM in the germline V gene. V lost 7 bases, J lost 3 bases, and 10 bases lay in between. This CDR3 contains 12 residues. From cryopreserved PBMCs came about 2 micrograms of genomic DNA used for TCR beta libraries. Comment on this clone: Its antigen is unidentified.

Findings and limits, study-wide: Clonality measured at baseline exceeded age-matched healthy donors, tracking circulating CD8+ T-cell counts.

Sequenced here: PBMCs, sampled after 12 months of ibrutinib treatment. The chain has TRBV28 and TRBJ2-7; D ambiguous. The sequence came from a human donor with chronic lymphocytic leukemia. The chain's CDR3 is CASMSTNYEQYF. The CDR3 coding sequence is TGTGCCAGCATGAGCACGAACTACGAGCAGTACTTC.